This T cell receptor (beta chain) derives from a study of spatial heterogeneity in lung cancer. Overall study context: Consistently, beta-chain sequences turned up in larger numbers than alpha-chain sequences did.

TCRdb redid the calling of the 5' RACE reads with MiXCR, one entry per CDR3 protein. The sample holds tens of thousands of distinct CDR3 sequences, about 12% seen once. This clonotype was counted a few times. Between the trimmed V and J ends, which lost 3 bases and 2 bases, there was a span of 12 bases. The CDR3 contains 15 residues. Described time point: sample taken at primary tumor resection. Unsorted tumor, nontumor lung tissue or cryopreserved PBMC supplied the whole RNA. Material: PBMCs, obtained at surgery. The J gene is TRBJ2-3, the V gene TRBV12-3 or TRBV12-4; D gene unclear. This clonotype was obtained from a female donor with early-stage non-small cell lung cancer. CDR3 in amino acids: CASSFWQRPTDTQYF. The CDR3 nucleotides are TGTGCCAGCAGTTTTTGGCAGAGACCCACAGATACGCAGTATTTT.